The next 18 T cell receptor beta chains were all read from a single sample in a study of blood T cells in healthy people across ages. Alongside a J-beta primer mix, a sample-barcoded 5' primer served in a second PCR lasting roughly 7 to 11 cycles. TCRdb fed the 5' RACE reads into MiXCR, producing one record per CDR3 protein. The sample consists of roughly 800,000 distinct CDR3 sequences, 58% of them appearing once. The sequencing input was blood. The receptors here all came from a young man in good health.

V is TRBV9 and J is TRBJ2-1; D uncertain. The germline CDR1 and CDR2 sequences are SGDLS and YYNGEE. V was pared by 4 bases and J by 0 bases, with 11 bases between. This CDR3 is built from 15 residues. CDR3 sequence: CASSPERYSYNEQFF. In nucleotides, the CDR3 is TGTGCCAGCAGCCCAGAACGATACTCCTACAATGAGCAGTTCTTC.

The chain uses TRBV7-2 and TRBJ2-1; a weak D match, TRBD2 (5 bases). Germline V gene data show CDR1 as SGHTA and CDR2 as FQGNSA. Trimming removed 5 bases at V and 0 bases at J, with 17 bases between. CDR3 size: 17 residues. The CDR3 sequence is CASSQLPSGSSYNEQFF. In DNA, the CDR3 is TGTGCCAGCAGCCAACTACCCAGTGGGAGCTCCTACAATGAGCAGTTCTTC.

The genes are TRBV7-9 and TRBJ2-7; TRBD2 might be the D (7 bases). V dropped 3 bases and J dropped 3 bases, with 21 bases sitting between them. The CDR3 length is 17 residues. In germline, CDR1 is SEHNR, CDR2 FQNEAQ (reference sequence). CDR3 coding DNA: TGTGCCAGCAGCTTCCCCGGGGGCGCGGGAGAACACTACGAGCAGTACTTC. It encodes CASSFPGGAGEHYEQYF.

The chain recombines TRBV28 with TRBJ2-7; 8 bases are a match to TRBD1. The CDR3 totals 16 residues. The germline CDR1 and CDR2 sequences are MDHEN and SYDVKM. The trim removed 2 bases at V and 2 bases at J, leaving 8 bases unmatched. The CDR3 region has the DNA TGTGCCAGCAGTTTAGGGGCCGGGACAGGAACCTACGAGCAGTACTTC. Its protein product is CASSLGAGTGTYEQYF.

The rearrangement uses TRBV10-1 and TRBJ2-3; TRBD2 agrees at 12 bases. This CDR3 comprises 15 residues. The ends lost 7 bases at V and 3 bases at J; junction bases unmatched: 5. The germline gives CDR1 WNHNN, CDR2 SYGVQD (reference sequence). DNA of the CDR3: TGCGCCAGCAATAAAGGACTAGCGGGGACAGATACGCAGTATTTT. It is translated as CASNKGLAGTDTQYF.

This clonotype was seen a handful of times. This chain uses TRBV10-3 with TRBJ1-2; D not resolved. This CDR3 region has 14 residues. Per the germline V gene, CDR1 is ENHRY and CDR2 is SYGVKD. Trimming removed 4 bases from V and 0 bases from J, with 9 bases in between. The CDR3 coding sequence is TGTGCCATCAGTGGGACCGGGCCTAACTATGGCTACACCTTC. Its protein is CAISGTGPNYGYTF.

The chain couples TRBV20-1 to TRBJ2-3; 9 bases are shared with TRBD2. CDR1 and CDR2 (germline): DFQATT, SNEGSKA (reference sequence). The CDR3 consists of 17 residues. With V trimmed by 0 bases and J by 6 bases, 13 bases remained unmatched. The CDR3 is CSARDWTSAYFGDTQYF. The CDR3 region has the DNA TGCAGTGCTAGAGATTGGACTAGCGCGTACTTCGGCGATACGCAGTATTTT.

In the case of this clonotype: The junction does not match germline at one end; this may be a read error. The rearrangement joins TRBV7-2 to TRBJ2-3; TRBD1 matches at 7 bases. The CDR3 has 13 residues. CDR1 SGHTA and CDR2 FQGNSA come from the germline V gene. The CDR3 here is CASSLGGENTQYF. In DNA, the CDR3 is TGTGCCAGTAGCTTAGGGGGCGAGAATACGCAGTATTTT.

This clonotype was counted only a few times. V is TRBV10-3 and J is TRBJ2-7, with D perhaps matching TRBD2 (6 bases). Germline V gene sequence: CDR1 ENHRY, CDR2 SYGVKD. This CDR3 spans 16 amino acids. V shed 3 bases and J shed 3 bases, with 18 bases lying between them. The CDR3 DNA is TGTGCCATCAGTGAACGAACCGGGACTCGCCGCTACGAGCAGTACTTC. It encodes CAISERTGTRRYEQYF.

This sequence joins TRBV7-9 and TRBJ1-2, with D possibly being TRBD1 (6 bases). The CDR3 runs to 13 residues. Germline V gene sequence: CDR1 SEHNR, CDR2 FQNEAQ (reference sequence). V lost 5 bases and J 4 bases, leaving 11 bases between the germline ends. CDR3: CASSDRDTYGYTF. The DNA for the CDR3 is TGTGCCAGCAGCGACCGGGACACCTATGGCTACACCTTC.

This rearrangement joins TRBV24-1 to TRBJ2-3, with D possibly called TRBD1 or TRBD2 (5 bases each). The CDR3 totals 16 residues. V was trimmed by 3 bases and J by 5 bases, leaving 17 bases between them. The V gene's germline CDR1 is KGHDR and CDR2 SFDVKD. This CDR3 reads CATSDPSGTFGDTQYF. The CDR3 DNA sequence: TGTGCCACCAGTGATCCCTCCGGGACCTTTGGAGATACGCAGTATTTT.

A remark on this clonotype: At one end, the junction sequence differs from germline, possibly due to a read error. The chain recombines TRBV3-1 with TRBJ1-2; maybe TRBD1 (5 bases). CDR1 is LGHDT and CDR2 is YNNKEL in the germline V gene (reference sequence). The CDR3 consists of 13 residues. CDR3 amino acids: CASGQPGRDGYTF. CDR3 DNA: TGTGCCAGCGGCCAACCGGGGCGCGATGGCTACACCTTC.

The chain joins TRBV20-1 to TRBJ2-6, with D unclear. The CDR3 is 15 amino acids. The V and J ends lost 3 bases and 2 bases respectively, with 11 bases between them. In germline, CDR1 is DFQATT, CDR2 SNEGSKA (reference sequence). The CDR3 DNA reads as TGCAGTGCTAGGAACTCTGTTGCTGGGGCCAACGTCCTGACTTTC. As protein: CSARNSVAGANVLTF.

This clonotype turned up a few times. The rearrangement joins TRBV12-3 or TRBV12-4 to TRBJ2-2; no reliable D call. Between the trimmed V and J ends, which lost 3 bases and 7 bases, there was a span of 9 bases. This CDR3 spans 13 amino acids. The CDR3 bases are TGTGCCAGCAGTTTGCGAGGAAACGGGGAGCTGTTTTTT. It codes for CASSLRGNGELFF.

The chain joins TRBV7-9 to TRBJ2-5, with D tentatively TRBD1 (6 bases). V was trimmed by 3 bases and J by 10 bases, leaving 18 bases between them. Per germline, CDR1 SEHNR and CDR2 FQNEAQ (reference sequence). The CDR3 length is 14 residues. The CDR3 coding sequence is TGTGCCAGCAGCTTGTGGCAGGGGCCGGGCGACCAGTACTTC. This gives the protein CASSLWQGPGDQYF. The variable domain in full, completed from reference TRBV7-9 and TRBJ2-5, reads DTGVSQNPRHKITKRGQNVTFRCDPISEHNRLYWYRQTLGQGPEFLTYFQNEAQLEKSRLLSDRFSAERPKGSFSTLEIQRTEQGDSAMYLCASSLWQGPGDQYFGPGTRLLVL.

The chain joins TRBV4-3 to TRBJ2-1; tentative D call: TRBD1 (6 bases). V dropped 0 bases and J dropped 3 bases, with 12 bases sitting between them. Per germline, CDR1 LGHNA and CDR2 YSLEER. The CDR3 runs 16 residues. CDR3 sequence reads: CASSQDPTGSYNEQFF. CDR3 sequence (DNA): TGCGCCAGCAGCCAAGACCCGACAGGAAGCTACAATGAGCAGTTCTTC.

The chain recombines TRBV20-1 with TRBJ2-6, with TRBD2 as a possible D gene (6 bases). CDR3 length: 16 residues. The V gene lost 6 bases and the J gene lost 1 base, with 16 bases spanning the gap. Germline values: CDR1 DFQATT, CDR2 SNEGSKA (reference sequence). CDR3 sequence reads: CSAKGGITSGANVLTF. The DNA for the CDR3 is TGCAGTGCCAAAGGAGGGATTACTTCTGGGGCCAACGTCCTGACTTTC.

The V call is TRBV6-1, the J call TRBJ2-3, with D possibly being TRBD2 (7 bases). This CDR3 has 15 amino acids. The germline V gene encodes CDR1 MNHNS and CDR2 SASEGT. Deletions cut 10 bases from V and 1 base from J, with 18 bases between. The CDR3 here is CATGGGGGGTDTQYF. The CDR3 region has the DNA TGTGCCACCGGGGGCGGGGGTGGTGGCACAGATACGCAGTATTTT.